This T cell receptor beta chain was recovered during a study of CD8+CD57+ T cells in acquired aplastic anemia. Study details: Sorted CD4+ and CD8+ cells yielded around 3.2 ug of DNA on average.

All patients picked for sequencing had shown, by flow cytometry, an expansion of CD8+CD57+ cells. Profiling of TCR beta VDJ combinations and CDR3 sequences used genomic DNA as template. From the reads, TCRdb called clonotypes with MiXCR, one entry per CDR3 protein. The sample includes about 220,000 distinct CDR3 sequences, 47% of them seen just once. As concerns this clonotype: Its antigen is still unknown. A much bigger clone sits one base away, suggesting this may be a read error. Here the CDR3 omits its conserved ending phenylalanine or tryptophan, so a read error is the likely source.

Study-wide points: Fewer than 30 CD8+ CDR3 sequences were shared between patients and controls.

The CDR3 runs to 16 residues. Trimming pared 5 bases from V and 0 bases from J, leaving 14 bases between. Germline lookup yields CDR1 SGHAT and CDR2 FQNNGV. Specimen: sorted CD4+, CD8+, or CD8+CD57+ T cells (not recorded which) from PBMCs. This chain joins TRBV11-2 and TRBJ1-5; D call uncertain. The sequence derives from a human donor with aplastic anemia. The CDR3 region has the DNA TGTGCCAGCAGCCAAAGCGAGGAGCTTAGCAATCAGCCCCAGCATCTT. Amino acids: CASSQSEELSNQPQHL.